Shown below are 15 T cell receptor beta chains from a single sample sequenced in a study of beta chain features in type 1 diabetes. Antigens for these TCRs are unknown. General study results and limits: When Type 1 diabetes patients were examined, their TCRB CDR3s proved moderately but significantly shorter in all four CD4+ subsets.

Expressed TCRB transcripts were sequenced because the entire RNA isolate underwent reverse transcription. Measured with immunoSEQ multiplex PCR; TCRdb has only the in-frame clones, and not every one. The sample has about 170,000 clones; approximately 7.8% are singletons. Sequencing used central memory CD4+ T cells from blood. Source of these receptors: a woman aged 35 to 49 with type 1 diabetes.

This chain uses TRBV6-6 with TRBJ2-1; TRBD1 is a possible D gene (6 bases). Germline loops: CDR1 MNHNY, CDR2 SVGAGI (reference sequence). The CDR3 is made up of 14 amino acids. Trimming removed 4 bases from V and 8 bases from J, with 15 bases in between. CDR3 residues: CASSSGQPGDEQFF. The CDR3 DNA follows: TGTGCCAGCAGTTCCGGACAGCCTGGGGATGAGCAGTTCTTC.

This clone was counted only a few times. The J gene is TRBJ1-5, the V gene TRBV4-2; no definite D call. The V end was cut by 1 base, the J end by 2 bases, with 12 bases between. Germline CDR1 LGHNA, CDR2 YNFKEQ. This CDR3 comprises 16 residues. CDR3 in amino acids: CASSQVRGSGNQPQHF. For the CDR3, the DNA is TGTGCCAGCAGCCAAGTACGGGGATCGGGCAATCAGCCCCAGCATTTT.

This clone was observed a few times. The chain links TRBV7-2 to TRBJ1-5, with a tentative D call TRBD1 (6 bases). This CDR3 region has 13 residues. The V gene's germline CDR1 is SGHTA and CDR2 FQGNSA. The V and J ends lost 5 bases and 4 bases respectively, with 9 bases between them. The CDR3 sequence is CASSPQGNQPQHF. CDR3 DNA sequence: TGTGCCAGCAGCCCCCAGGGGAATCAGCCCCAGCATTTT.

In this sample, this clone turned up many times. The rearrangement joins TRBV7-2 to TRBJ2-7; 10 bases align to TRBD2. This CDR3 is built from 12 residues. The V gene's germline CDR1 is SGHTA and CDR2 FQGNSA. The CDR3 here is CAVAGGSYEQYF. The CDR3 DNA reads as TGTGCAGTAGCGGGGGGATCTTACGAGCAGTACTTC.

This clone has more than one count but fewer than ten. The chain's CDR3 is CASSPGTRSFF. The CDR3 DNA reads as TGTGCCAGCAGCCCCGGGACTCGGTCGTTTTTT. The V and J genes are TRBV7-2 and TRBJ2-2; TRBD2 might be the D (6 bases). This CDR3 comprises 11 residues. CDR1 and CDR2 (germline): SGHTA, FQGNSA. Trimming pared 5 bases from V and 16 bases from J, leaving 14 bases between.

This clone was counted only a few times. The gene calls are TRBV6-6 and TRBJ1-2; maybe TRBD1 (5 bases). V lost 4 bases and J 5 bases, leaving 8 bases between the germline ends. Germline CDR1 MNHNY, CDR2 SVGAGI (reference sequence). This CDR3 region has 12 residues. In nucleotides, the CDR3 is TGTGCCAGCAGTTTGGGGGGATATGGCTACACCTTC. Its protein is CASSLGGYGYTF.

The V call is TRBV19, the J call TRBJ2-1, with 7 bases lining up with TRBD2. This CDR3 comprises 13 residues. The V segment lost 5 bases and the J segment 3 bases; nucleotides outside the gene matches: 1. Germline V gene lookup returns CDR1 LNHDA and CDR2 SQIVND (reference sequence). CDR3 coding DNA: TGTGCCAGTAGTCAGCGGGGCTACAATGAGCAGTTCTTC. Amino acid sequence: CASSQRGYNEQFF. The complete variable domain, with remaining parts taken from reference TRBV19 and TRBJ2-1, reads DGGITQSPKYLFRKEGQNVTLSCEQNLNHDAMYWYRQDPGQGLRLIYYSQIVNDFQKGDIAEGYSVSREKKESFPLTVTSAQKNPTAFYLCASSQRGYNEQFFGPGTRLTVL.

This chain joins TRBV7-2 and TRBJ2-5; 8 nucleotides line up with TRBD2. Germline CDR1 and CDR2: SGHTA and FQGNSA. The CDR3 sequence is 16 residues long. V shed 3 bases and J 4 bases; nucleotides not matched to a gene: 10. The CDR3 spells CASSLGGRGGRETQYF. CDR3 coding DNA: TGTGCCAGCAGCTTGGGGGGACGGGGGGGCAGAGAGACCCAGTACTTC.

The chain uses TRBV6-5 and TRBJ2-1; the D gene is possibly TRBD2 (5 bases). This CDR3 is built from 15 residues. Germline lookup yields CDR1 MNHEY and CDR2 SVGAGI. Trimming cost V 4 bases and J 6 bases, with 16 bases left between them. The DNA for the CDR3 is TGTGCCAGCAGTTTATCAGCGGTCCAGTCCAATGAGCAGTTCTTC. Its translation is CASSLSAVQSNEQFF.

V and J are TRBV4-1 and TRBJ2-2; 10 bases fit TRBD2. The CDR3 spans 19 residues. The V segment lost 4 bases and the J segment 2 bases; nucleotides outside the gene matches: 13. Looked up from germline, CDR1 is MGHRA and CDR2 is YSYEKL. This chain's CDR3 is CASSLRGLAGAQNTGELFF. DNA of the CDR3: TGCGCCAGCAGCCTCCGGGGGCTAGCGGGGGCACAAAACACCGGGGAGCTGTTTTTT.

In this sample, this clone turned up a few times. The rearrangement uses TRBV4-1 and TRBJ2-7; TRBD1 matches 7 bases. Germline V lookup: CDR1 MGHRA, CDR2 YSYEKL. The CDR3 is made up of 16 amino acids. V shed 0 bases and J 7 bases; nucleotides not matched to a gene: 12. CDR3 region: CASSQETGFSTGEQYF. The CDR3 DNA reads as TGCGCCAGCAGCCAAGAGACAGGGTTCTCGACGGGTGAGCAGTACTTC.

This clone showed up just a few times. CDR3 sequence reads: CASSAGGLFGEKLFF. For the CDR3, the DNA is TGTGCCAGCAGCGCCGGGGGGCTGTTCGGGGAAAAACTGTTTTTT. The chain recombines TRBV9 with TRBJ1-4; tentative D call: TRBD1 (6 bases). Trimming took off 3 bases at V and 8 bases at J, with 17 bases between the two ends. CDR3 size: 15 residues. CDR1 is SGDLS, CDR2 YYNGEE, per germline.

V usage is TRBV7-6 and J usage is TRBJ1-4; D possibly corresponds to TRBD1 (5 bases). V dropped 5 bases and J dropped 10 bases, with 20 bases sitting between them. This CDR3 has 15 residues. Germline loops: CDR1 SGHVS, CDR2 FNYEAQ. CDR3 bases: TGTGCCAGCAGCCTAGAGGCAGGGCGAAGAGGAAAACTGTTTTTT. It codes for CASSLEAGRRGKLFF.

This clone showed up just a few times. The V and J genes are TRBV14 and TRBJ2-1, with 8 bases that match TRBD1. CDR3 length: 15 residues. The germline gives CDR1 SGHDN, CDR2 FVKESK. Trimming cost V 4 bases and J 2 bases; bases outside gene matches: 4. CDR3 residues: CASSRGQATYNEQFF. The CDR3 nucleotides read TGTGCCAGCAGCCGGGGACAGGCGACCTACAATGAGCAGTTCTTC.

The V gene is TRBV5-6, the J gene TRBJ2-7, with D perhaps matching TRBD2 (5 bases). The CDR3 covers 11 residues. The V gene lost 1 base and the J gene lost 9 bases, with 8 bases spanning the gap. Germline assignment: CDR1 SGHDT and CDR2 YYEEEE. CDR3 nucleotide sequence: TGTGCCAGCAGCTTGTCCGCGGGGCAGTACTTC. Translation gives CASSLSAGQYF.